This TCR beta chain derives from a study of regulatory T cells in long-lasting Graves disease. Across the study: For a period under 3 months, newly diagnosed Graves' patients had taken antithyroid drugs.

The length of the CDR3 is 13 residues. Per the germline V gene, CDR1 is LNHDA and CDR2 is SQIVND (reference sequence). Findings and limits, study-wide: Persistent Graves' patients showed reduced TCR diversity versus newly diagnosed patients. TRBV28, TRBJ1-2 and TRBJ2-5 were segments that persistent disease favored.

This clonotype was detected once. Its antigen is undetermined. A much larger clonotype is one base distant, so this may be a read error. The authors built TCR beta libraries using iRepertoire HTBI primers and Arm-PCR of CDR3 regions. One entry per CDR3 protein, called by TCRdb with MiXCR from the multiplex PCR reads. The sample has under 250,000 distinct CDR3 sequences, 20% to 25% seen once. Time point described: newly diagnosed GD, antithyroid drugs for less than 3 months. The TCR library was made from RNA extracted from PBMCs. This clonotype was sampled from a female donor with Graves disease. Sequenced here: peripheral blood mononuclear cells (PBMCs), sampled at new diagnosis, from a patient treated with antithyroid drugs. This sequence joins TRBV19 and TRBJ2-5; the D is unclear. For the CDR3, the DNA is TGTGCCAGTAGTACAGGTGACCAAGAGACCCCGTACTTC. This encodes CASSTGDQETPYF.